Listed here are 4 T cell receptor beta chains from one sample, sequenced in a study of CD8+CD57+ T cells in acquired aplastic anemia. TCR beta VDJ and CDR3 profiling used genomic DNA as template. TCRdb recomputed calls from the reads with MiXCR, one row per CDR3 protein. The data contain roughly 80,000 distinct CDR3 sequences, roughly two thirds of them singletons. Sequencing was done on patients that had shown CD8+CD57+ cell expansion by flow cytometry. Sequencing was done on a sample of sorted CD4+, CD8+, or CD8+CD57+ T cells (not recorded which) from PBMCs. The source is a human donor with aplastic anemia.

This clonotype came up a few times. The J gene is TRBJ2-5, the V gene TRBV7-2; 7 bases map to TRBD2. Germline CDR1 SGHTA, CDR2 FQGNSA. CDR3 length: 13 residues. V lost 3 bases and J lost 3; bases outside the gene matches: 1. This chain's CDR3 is CASSFAGEETQYF. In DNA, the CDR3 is TGTGCCAGCAGCTTTGCGGGGGAAGAGACCCAGTACTTC.

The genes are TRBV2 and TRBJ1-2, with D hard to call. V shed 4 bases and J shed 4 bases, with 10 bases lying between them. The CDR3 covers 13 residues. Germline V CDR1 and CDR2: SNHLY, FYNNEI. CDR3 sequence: CASSVTVTYGYTF. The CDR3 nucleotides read TGTGCCAGCAGTGTAACAGTCACCTATGGCTACACCTTC.

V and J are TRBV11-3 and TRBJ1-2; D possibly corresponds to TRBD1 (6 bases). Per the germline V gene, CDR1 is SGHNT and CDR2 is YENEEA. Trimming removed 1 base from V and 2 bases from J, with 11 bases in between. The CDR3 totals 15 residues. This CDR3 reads CASSLGRQANYGYTF. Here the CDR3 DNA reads TGTGCCAGCAGCTTAGGACGACAGGCGAACTATGGCTACACCTTC. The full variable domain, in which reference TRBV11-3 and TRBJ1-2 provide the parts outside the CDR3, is EAGVVQSPRYKIIEKKQPVAFWCNPISGHNTLYWYLQNLGQGPELLIRYENEEAVDDSQLPKDRFSAERLKGVDSTLKIQPAELGDSAVYLCASSLGRQANYGYTFGSGTRLTVV.

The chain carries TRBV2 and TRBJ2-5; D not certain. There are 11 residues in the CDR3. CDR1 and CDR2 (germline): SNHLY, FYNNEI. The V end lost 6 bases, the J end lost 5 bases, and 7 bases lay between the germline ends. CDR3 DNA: TGTGCCAGCAGAGAATTGGAGACCCAGTACTTC. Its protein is CASRELETQYF.